Following are 15 T cell receptor beta chains from one sample sequenced in a study of TIL therapy for anti-PD-1-resistant metastatic lung cancer. Time point here: pre-treatment sample, taken before nivolumab and TIL therapy. This was the immunoSEQ v3 assay. Profiling relied on immunoSEQ multiplex PCR, and the TCRdb table lists in-frame clones only, not all of them. This sample carries nearly 60,000 clones, about 73% of them seen once, and the ten largest clones take 1.8%. The sequencing used blood, collected at baseline. These receptors all stem from a person aged 25 to 80 with non-small cell lung cancer.

The V and J genes are TRBV23-1 and TRBJ1-2, with D tentatively TRBD1 (5 bases). TRBV23-1 is reported as an ORF; its role is uncertain. V was trimmed by 0 bases and J by 1 base, leaving 9 bases between them. This CDR3 is built from 15 residues. The CDR3 nucleotides read TGCGCCAGCAGTCAATCAGGGGACCTTAACTATGGCTACACCTTC. Protein sequence: CASSQSGDLNYGYTF.

The genes are TRBV19 and TRBJ1-2; the match to TRBD1 covers 10 bases. The germline V gene encodes CDR1 LNHDA and CDR2 SQIVND (reference sequence). The CDR3 sequence is 13 residues long. With V trimmed by 3 bases and J by 8 bases, 3 bases remained unmatched. CDR3 sequence: CASSIGTGAGYTF. The DNA of the CDR3 is TGTGCCAGTAGTATCGGGACAGGGGCCGGCTACACCTTC.

J is TRBJ2-7 and V is TRBV4-3; 10 positions agree with TRBD2. V trimming: 0 bases; J trimming: 4 bases; junction bases outside the gene matches: 6. The CDR3 has 16 amino acids. Germline lookup yields CDR1 LGHNA and CDR2 YSLEER. The CDR3 DNA sequence: TGCGCCAGCAGCCAAGATATAGCGGGGGGACCTTACGAGCAGTACTTC. Protein product: CASSQDIAGGPYEQYF.

The chain carries TRBV4-1 and TRBJ1-2; TRBD1 matches 9 bases. Per germline, CDR1 MGHRA and CDR2 YSYEKL. The CDR3 length is 14 residues. Trimming cost V 6 bases and J 4 bases; bases outside gene matches: 6. The CDR3 DNA is TGCGCCAGCAGTGGAGGACAGGGGAGCTATGGCTACACCTTC. This codes for CASSGGQGSYGYTF.

The chain links TRBV7-8 to TRBJ2-7, with D tentatively TRBD1 or TRBD2 (7 bases each). The germline V gene has CDR1 SGHVS and CDR2 FQNEAQ. The CDR3 runs to 15 residues. The V end was cut by 5 bases, the J end by 1 base, with 15 bases between. The CDR3 here is CASSQGGDSSYEQYF. The CDR3 coding sequence is TGTGCCAGCAGCCAAGGGGGGGACAGTTCCTACGAGCAGTACTTC.

This clone was detected once. The chain couples TRBV9 to TRBJ2-3; D is unresolved. Germline CDR1 SGDLS, CDR2 YYNGEE. The ends were cut back, 4 bases at V and 2 bases at J, with 5 bases in the middle. The CDR3 extends over 12 amino acids. CDR3 loop: CASSIYTDTQYF. DNA of the CDR3: TGTGCCAGCAGCATATACACAGATACGCAGTATTTT.

The CDR3: CASSLELPGQSSYNSPLHF. CDR3 DNA sequence: TGTGCCAGCAGCTTAGAATTACCTGGACAGAGCTCCTATAATTCACCCCTCCACTTT. The gene calls are TRBV11-2 and TRBJ1-6, with D maybe TRBD1 (6 bases). V lost 0 bases and J lost 0, with 15 bases in between. CDR3 length: 19 residues. The germline gives CDR1 SGHAT, CDR2 FQNNGV.

As DNA, the CDR3 is TGTGCCAGCAGCCAAGTACGGGGGGCAGGTGGCTACACCTTC. Translating it yields CASSQVRGAGGYTF. The V gene is TRBV4-2, the J gene TRBJ1-2; maybe TRBD1 (6 bases). The CDR3 consists of 14 residues. CDR1 is LGHNA and CDR2 is YNFKEQ in the germline V gene. V was trimmed by 1 base and J by 7 bases, leaving 13 bases between them.

This clone showed up just a few times. V usage is TRBV16 and J usage is TRBJ1-1; 10 positions match TRBD1. Germline lookup yields CDR1 KGHSY and CDR2 FQNENV. The CDR3 covers 13 residues. V lost 2 bases to trimming and J lost 12 bases; unmatched junction nucleotides: 6. This CDR3 reads CASSQRDRGSSFF. CDR3 bases: TGTGCCAGCAGCCAACGGGACAGGGGCTCTTCTTTCTTT.

V and J are TRBV25-1 and TRBJ1-1, with D maybe TRBD1 (5 bases). Trimming pared 3 bases from V and 1 base from J, leaving 12 bases between. Per germline, CDR1 MGHDK and CDR2 SYGVNS. This CDR3 is built from 15 residues. The DNA for the CDR3 is TGTGCCAGCAGTGACCCCGCGAGGGGGAACACTGAAGCTTTCTTT. It is translated as CASSDPARGNTEAFF. The entire variable domain, with the rest obtained from reference TRBV25-1 and TRBJ1-1, is as follows: EADIYQTPRYLVIGTGKKITLECSQTMGHDKMYWYQQDPGMELHLIHYSYGVNSTEKGDLSSESTVSRIRTEHFPLTLESARPSHTSQYLCASSDPARGNTEAFFGQGTRLTVV.

This chain uses TRBV30 with TRBJ2-3; 14 bases match TRBD2. Germline assignment: CDR1 GTSNPN and CDR2 SVGIG (reference sequence). The CDR3 is 15 residues long. J was trimmed by 5 bases and V by 1 base; bases with no gene match: 2. CDR3 loop: CAWSAGLAGGDTQYF. The CDR3 bases are TGTGCCTGGAGTGCCGGACTAGCGGGAGGAGATACGCAGTATTTT. Looking up the rest from reference TRBV30 and TRBJ2-3 gives the full variable domain: SQTIHQWPATLVQPVGSPLSLECTVEGTSNPNLYWYRQAAGRGLQLLFYSVGIGQISSEVPQNLSASRPQDRQFILSSKKLLLSDSGFYLCAWSAGLAGGDTQYFGPGTRLTVL.

Only a few counts were recorded for this clone. The V gene is TRBV4-3, the J gene TRBJ1-6, with D possibly matching TRBD1 (6 bases). V was shortened by 0 bases and J by 7 bases, with 10 bases between the two germline ends. CDR1 and CDR2 from the germline V gene are LGHNA and YSLEER. This CDR3 has 15 residues. CDR3 protein: CASSQDGQPNSPLHF. The DNA for the CDR3 is TGCGCCAGCAGCCAAGATGGACAGCCAAATTCACCCCTCCACTTT.

The chain recombines TRBV2 with TRBJ2-1, with 7 positions matching TRBD2. Germline trimming cut 6 bases from V and 4 bases from J; bases unmatched to any gene: 6. CDR3 length: 14 amino acids. Germline V lookup: CDR1 SNHLY, CDR2 FYNNEI. This CDR3 is CASRGRGVYNEQFF. The CDR3, as DNA: TGTGCCAGCAGGGGACGGGGGGTTTACAATGAGCAGTTCTTC.

The chain couples TRBV9 to TRBJ1-2; no firm D call. The CDR3 sequence is 15 residues long. V was trimmed by 2 bases and J by 0 bases, leaving 11 bases between them. Germline-derived CDR1 and CDR2 are SGDLS and YYNGEE. CDR3 protein: CASSVEGSPNYGYTF. The CDR3 nucleotides are TGTGCCAGCAGCGTGGAAGGGTCCCCTAACTATGGCTACACCTTC.

The sample holds a few counts of this clone. The V gene is TRBV4-2, the J gene TRBJ1-3, with a tentative D call TRBD1 (5 bases). The V end was cut by 0 bases, the J end by 2 bases, with 8 bases between. Germline CDR1 is LGHNA and CDR2 is YNFKEQ. The CDR3 has 15 residues. CDR3 DNA sequence: TGTGCCAGCAGCCAAGAGGGCAGGGCTGGAAACACCATATATTTT. Residues: CASSQEGRAGNTIYF.